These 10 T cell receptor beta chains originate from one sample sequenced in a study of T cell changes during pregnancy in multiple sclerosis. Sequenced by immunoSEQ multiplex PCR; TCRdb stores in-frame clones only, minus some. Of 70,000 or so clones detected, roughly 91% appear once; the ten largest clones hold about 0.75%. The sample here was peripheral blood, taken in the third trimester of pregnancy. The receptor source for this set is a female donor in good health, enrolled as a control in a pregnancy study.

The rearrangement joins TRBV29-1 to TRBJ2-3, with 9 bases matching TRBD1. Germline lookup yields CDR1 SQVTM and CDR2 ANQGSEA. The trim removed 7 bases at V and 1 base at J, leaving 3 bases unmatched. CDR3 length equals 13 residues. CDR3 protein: CSAWDRGTDTQYF. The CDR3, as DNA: TGCAGCGCCTGGGACAGGGGCACAGATACGCAGTATTTT.

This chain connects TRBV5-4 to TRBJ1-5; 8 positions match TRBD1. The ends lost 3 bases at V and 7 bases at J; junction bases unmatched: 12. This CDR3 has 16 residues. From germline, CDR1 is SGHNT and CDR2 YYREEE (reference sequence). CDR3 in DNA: TGTGCCAGCAGCTGGGGTGGACAGGGACGAGGCCAGCCCCAGCATTTT. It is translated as CASSWGGQGRGQPQHF.

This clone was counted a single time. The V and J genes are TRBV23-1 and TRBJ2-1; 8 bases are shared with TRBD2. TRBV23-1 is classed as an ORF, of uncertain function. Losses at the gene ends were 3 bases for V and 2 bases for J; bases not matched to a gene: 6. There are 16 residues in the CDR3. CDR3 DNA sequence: TGCGCCAGCAGTCAGTCCTCGCGGGAGGCCTACAATGAGCAGTTCTTC. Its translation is CASSQSSREAYNEQFF.

CDR3 coding DNA: TGTGCCTGGAGTGAGGACAGAACGGGAGGAAACACCATATATTTT. It is translated as CAWSEDRTGGNTIYF. The chain couples TRBV30 to TRBJ1-3; tentatively, D is TRBD1 (6 bases). This CDR3 region has 15 residues. Germline assignment: CDR1 GTSNPN and CDR2 SVGIG (reference sequence). The V end lost 1 base, the J end lost 4 bases, and 14 bases lay between the germline ends.

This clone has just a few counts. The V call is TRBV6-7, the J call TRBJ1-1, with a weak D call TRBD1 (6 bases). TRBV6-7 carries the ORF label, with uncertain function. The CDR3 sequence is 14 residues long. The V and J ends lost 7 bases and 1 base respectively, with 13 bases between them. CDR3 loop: CASTPKGENTEAFF. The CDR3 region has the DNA TGTGCCAGCACCCCAAAGGGGGAGAACACTGAAGCTTTCTTT.

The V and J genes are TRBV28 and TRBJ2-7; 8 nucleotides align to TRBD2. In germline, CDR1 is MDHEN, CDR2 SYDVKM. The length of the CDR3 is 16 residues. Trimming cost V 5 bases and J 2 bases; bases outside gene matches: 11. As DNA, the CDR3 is TGTGCCAGCAGTGAGGTAGCGGGACTGTTAACCTACGAGCAGTACTTC. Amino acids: CASSEVAGLLTYEQYF.

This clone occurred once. CDR3 amino acids: CASSLEQRMEAFF. DNA for the CDR3: TGTGCCAGCAGCTTAGAGCAAAGAATGGAAGCTTTCTTT. The J gene is TRBJ1-1, the V gene TRBV7-9; D call uncertain. V dropped 1 base and J dropped 8 bases, with 11 bases sitting between them. Germline-derived CDR1 and CDR2 are SEHNR and FQNEAQ (reference sequence). This CDR3 spans 13 amino acids.

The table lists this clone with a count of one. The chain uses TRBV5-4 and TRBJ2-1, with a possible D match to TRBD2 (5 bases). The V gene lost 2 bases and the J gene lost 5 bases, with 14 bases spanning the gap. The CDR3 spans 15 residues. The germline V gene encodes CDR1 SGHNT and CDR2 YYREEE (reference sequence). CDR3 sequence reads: CASSFRGARDNEQFF. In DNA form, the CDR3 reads TGTGCCAGCAGCTTTCGTGGAGCGCGGGACAATGAGCAGTTCTTC.

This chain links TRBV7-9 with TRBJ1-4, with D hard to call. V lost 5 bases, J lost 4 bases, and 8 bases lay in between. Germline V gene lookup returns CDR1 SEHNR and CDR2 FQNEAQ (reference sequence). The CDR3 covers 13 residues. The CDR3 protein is CASSPEGNEKLFF. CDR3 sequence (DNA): TGTGCCAGCAGCCCAGAGGGTAATGAAAAACTGTTTTTT.

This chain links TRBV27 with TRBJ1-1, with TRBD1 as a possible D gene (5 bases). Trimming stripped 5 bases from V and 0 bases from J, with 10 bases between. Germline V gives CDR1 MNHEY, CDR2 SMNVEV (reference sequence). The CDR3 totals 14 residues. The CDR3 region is CASSLGVMNTEAFF. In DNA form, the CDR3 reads TGTGCCAGCAGTCTAGGGGTCATGAACACTGAAGCTTTCTTT.